The 14 T cell receptor beta chains in this list originate from one sample, sequenced in a study of blood T cell repertoires in COVID-19. The assay was immunoSEQ multiplex PCR, and TCRdb's table has in-frame clones only and misses some. The profile shows about 150,000 clones, about 85% of them singletons. The sequenced sample consisted of peripheral blood. The receptors here all came from a man in his sixties with COVID-19, enrolled during active disease.

This sequence joins TRBV29-1 and TRBJ2-5; 11 bases are shared with TRBD2. This CDR3 contains 18 residues. Unmatched junction bases numbered 16, after V lost 6 bases and J lost 1 base. Per the germline V gene, CDR1 is SQVTM and CDR2 is ANQGSEA. CDR3 sequence: CSVSRGASGRSGQETQYF. The DNA for the CDR3 is TGCAGCGTCTCCCGGGGGGCTAGCGGGAGGTCGGGCCAAGAGACCCAGTACTTC. The full variable domain, completed using reference TRBV29-1 and TRBJ2-5, is SAVISQKPSRDICQRGTSLTIQCQVDSQVTMMFWYRQQPGQSLTLIATANQGSEATYESGFVIDKFPISRPNLTFSTLTVSNMSPEDSSIYLCSVSRGASGRSGQETQYFGPGTRLLVL.

This rearrangement joins TRBV7-8 to TRBJ1-1, with a weak D call TRBD1 (5 bases). Trimming took off 5 bases at V and 4 bases at J, with 11 bases between the two ends. The CDR3 runs 13 residues. Germline-derived CDR1 and CDR2 are SGHVS and FQNEAQ. CDR3 in DNA: TGTGCCAGCAGCCTTAGACAGTCCACTGAAGCTTTCTTT. As protein: CASSLRQSTEAFF.

This sequence joins TRBV6-6 and TRBJ1-4; the D is unclear. Looked up from germline, CDR1 is MNHNY and CDR2 is SVGAGI (reference sequence). V was pared by 4 bases and J by 4 bases, with 4 bases between. The CDR3 consists of 12 residues. This chain's CDR3 is CASSSYNEKLFF. The CDR3 DNA sequence: TGTGCCAGCAGTTCCTATAATGAAAAACTGTTTTTT.

The chain employs TRBV11-3 and TRBJ2-3; D not certain. The germline V gene has CDR1 SGHNT and CDR2 YENEEA. This CDR3 spans 12 amino acids. Trimming stripped 5 bases from V and 2 bases from J, with 5 bases between. CDR3 loop: CASSRDTDTQYF. In DNA form, the CDR3 reads TGTGCCAGCAGCCGAGACACAGATACGCAGTATTTT.

This clone was detected only a few times. The chain uses TRBV18 and TRBJ1-1; D gene ambiguous. There are 13 residues in the CDR3. The ends were cut back, 3 bases at V and 4 bases at J, with 9 bases in the middle. The germline gives CDR1 KGHSH, CDR2 LQKENI. The CDR3, as DNA: TGTGCCAGCTCACCCACCCCGAGCACTGAAGCTTTCTTT. Its protein is CASSPTPSTEAFF.

This chain uses TRBV18 with TRBJ2-5, with no clear D. The CDR3 totals 13 residues. CDR1 KGHSH and CDR2 LQKENI come from the germline V gene. Trimming took off 3 bases at V and 1 base at J, with 6 bases between the two ends. Written as DNA, the CDR3 is TGTGCCAGCTCACCTACACCCCAAGAGACCCAGTACTTC. Translated, it gives CASSPTPQETQYF.

This clone has just a few counts. The rearrangement joins TRBV29-1 to TRBJ1-2; tentative D call: TRBD1 (6 bases). The CDR3 loop spans 10 amino acids. V was cut by 7 bases and J by 3 bases, with 6 bases left in between. Germline CDR1 SQVTM, CDR2 ANQGSEA. The CDR3 DNA sequence: TGCAGCGCAGGGGACTATGGCTACACCTTC. Its protein product is CSAGDYGYTF. Full variable domain (missing parts from reference TRBV29-1 and TRBJ1-2): SAVISQKPSRDICQRGTSLTIQCQVDSQVTMMFWYRQQPGQSLTLIATANQGSEATYESGFVIDKFPISRPNLTFSTLTVSNMSPEDSSIYLCSAGDYGYTFGSGTRLTVV.

This rearrangement joins TRBV7-8 to TRBJ1-5; D unresolved. The germline V gene has CDR1 SGHVS and CDR2 FQNEAQ. The ends were cut back, 6 bases at V and 6 bases at J, with 15 bases in the middle. The CDR3 runs 14 residues. The CDR3 DNA reads TGTGCCAGCAGTTTCGGGTCCGCAAGTCAGCCCCAGCATTTT. Residues: CASSFGSASQPQHF. The whole variable domain, filled in from reference TRBV7-8 and TRBJ1-5, reads GAGVSQSPRYKVAKRGQDVALRCDPISGHVSLFWYQQALGQGPEFLTYFQNEAQLDKSGLPSDRFFAERPEGSVSTLKIQRTQQEDSAVYLCASSFGSASQPQHFGDGTRLSIL.

The chain is built from TRBV19 and TRBJ1-3, with a possible D match to TRBD1 (6 bases). The CDR3 totals 16 residues. V lost 8 bases and J lost 1, with 18 bases in between. Germline V gene sequence: CDR1 LNHDA, CDR2 SQIVND (reference sequence). The CDR3 protein is CASGLKHGTSGNTIYF. CDR3 sequence (DNA): TGTGCCAGTGGGCTGAAACACGGGACATCTGGAAACACCATATATTTT.

V and J are TRBV5-4 and TRBJ2-7; D call uncertain. CDR1 is SGHNT, CDR2 YYREEE, per germline (reference sequence). The CDR3 length is 17 residues. Trimming shortened V by 0 bases and J by 3 bases, and 19 bases separated the two germline ends. The CDR3 protein is CASSLDLSAQAGYEQYF. CDR3 coding DNA: TGTGCCAGCAGCTTGGATCTCTCCGCCCAAGCAGGCTACGAGCAGTACTTC.

This clone was seen more than once but under ten times. V and J are TRBV7-9 and TRBJ1-6; 10 nucleotides agree with TRBD1. The CDR3 length is 15 residues. Germline V gene lookup returns CDR1 SEHNR and CDR2 FQNEAQ (reference sequence). V dropped 5 bases and J dropped 5; count of bases not matched to a gene: 3. CDR3 DNA sequence: TGTGCCAGCAGCCGACAGGGGGCTGATAATTCACCCCTCCACTTT. This gives the protein CASSRQGADNSPLHF.

The rearrangement links TRBV5-4 to TRBJ2-1, with D maybe TRBD2 (5 bases). Deletions cut 4 bases from V and 0 bases from J, with 11 bases between. The germline V gene encodes CDR1 SGHNT and CDR2 YYREEE (reference sequence). The CDR3 contains 15 residues. The CDR3 DNA is TGTGCCAGCAGCCCGGAGGTGGGCTCCTACAATGAGCAGTTCTTC. Its translation: CASSPEVGSYNEQFF.

This chain uses TRBV6-5 with TRBJ2-3; tentative D call: TRBD1 (6 bases). Between the trimmed V and J ends, which lost 6 bases and 6 bases, there was a span of 16 bases. The CDR3 has 14 residues. Germline CDR1 reads MNHEY; CDR2 reads SVGAGI. DNA of the CDR3: TGTGCCAGCAGCACAAGACAGGTCGGGGATACGCAGTATTTT. Its protein product is CASSTRQVGDTQYF.

The V and J genes are TRBV7-2 and TRBJ2-4; TRBD2 might be the D (6 bases). This CDR3 comprises 16 residues. The V end lost 2 bases, the J end lost 1 base, and 12 bases lay between the germline ends. Per the germline V gene, CDR1 is SGHTA and CDR2 is FQGNSA. CDR3: CASSLRRAEAKNIQYF. The CDR3 DNA reads TGTGCCAGCAGCTTAAGGAGGGCCGAGGCCAAAAACATTCAGTACTTC.